This passage covers 18 T cell receptor beta chains from one sample sequenced in a study of blood T cell repertoires in COVID-19. The repertoire was sequenced with immunoSEQ multiplex PCR; TCRdb's copy has only in-frame clones and lacks some. The data contain 170,000 or so clones, roughly 84% of them seen just once; the ten biggest clones take up less than 3%. Sequencing used peripheral blood. These receptors came from a woman between 55 and 75 years old with acute or convalescent COVID-19.

The chain joins TRBV6-5 to TRBJ2-7; D is unclear. CDR3 length equals 14 residues. Germline CDR1 and CDR2: MNHEY and SVGAGI. Trimming removed 6 bases from V and 0 bases from J, with 12 bases in between. The CDR3 region is CASRTMTSSYEQYF. CDR3 nucleotide sequence: TGTGCCAGCAGAACCATGACATCCTCCTACGAGCAGTACTTC.

In this sample, this clone turned up a few times. CDR3 region: CASSTQSTSYGYTF. The CDR3 region has the DNA TGTGCCAGCAGCACGCAGTCAACATCCTATGGCTACACCTTC. This chain links TRBV21-1 with TRBJ1-2; TRBD1, the table's D call, was not compared with the DNA. TRBV21-1 is flagged as a pseudogene. The CDR3 spans 14 residues.

This chain connects TRBV6-2 or TRBV6-3 to TRBJ1-3; TRBD1 matches 8 bases. The germline gives CDR1 MNHEY, CDR2 SVGEGT. This CDR3 has 16 amino acids. With 2 bases clipped from V and 2 bases from J, the junction kept 5 bases outside the gene matches. CDR3 sequence: CASSYQTGETGNTIYF. CDR3 coding DNA: TGTGCCAGCAGTTACCAGACAGGGGAGACTGGAAACACCATATATTTT.

The chain uses TRBV19 and TRBJ1-6, with D possibly being TRBD1 (5 bases). Trimming took 4 bases from V and 7 from J, leaving 11 bases between them. The CDR3 spans 14 residues. Germline-derived CDR1 and CDR2 are LNHDA and SQIVND (reference sequence). The CDR3: CASSSRGPNSPLHF. The CDR3 nucleotides are TGTGCCAGTAGTAGTAGGGGTCCCAATTCACCCCTCCACTTT.

This clone was observed once. This chain joins TRBV5-1 and TRBJ2-1; 16 bases fit TRBD2. The germline gives CDR1 SGHRS, CDR2 YFSETQ. The CDR3 is 18 residues long. J gave up 5 bases and V 4 bases, and 9 bases lay outside the gene matches. The CDR3 nucleotides read TGCGCCAGCAGCAAGGGACTAGCGGGGGGGCGTTTCGACAATGAGCAGTTCTTC. It is translated as CASSKGLAGGRFDNEQFF.

V usage is TRBV2 and J usage is TRBJ1-5, with 8 bases fitting TRBD1. V was clipped by 4 bases and J by 2 bases; unmatched bases: 4. The CDR3 consists of 15 residues. Germline loops: CDR1 SNHLY, CDR2 FYNNEI. The chain's CDR3 is CASSVATGGNQPQHF. In DNA, the CDR3 is TGTGCCAGCAGTGTGGCGACAGGGGGCAATCAGCCCCAGCATTTT.

The gene calls are TRBV7-9 and TRBJ2-3; the match to TRBD1 covers 8 bases. This CDR3 is built from 15 residues. Germline trimming cut 5 bases from V and 0 bases from J; bases unmatched to any gene: 4. Per the germline V gene, CDR1 is SEHNR and CDR2 is FQNEAQ (reference sequence). The CDR3 loop reads CASSPWTGSTDTQYF. In DNA, the CDR3 is TGTGCCAGCAGCCCTTGGACAGGGAGCACAGATACGCAGTATTTT.

Only a few counts were recorded for this clone. The chain carries TRBV5-1 and TRBJ2-5; 8 nucleotides match TRBD2. In germline, CDR1 is SGHRS, CDR2 YFSETQ. The CDR3 covers 17 residues. Germline trimming cut 4 bases from V and 5 bases from J; bases unmatched to any gene: 16. The CDR3 DNA follows: TGCGCCAGCAGCCTCCAAGGCAGGCTAGCGGGTAGGGAGACCCAGTACTTC. Residues: CASSLQGRLAGRETQYF.

The rearrangement uses TRBV7-3 and TRBJ2-2; 12 nucleotides align to TRBD1. J was trimmed by 5 bases and V by 3 bases; bases with no gene match: 4. CDR3 length: 16 residues. Germline loops: CDR1 SGHTA, CDR2 FQGTGA. CDR3 DNA: TGTGCCAGCAGCTTGATGGGACAGGGGGCTACCGGGGAGCTGTTTTTT. This translates into CASSLMGQGATGELFF.

V is TRBV18 and J is TRBJ1-4; 10 nucleotides match TRBD1. This CDR3 spans 13 amino acids. CDR1 is KGHSH and CDR2 is LQKENI in the germline V gene. V lost 6 bases to trimming and J lost 5 bases; unmatched junction nucleotides: 0. The DNA of the CDR3 is TGTGCCAGCTCGGGACAGGGGAATGAAAAACTGTTTTTT. Encoded protein: CASSGQGNEKLFF.

This clone was counted a few times. This chain joins TRBV5-1 and TRBJ1-2, with 7 bases fitting TRBD1. Germline CDR1 and CDR2: SGHRS and YFSETQ. Germline trimming cut 4 bases from V and 3 bases from J; bases unmatched to any gene: 9. The CDR3 extends over 15 amino acids. CDR3 amino acids: CASSARQGADYGYTF. For the CDR3, the DNA is TGCGCCAGCAGCGCAAGACAGGGAGCCGACTATGGCTACACCTTC.

The chain couples TRBV6-1 to TRBJ2-2; D is possibly TRBD1 (5 bases). This CDR3 is built from 16 residues. The germline gives CDR1 MNHNS, CDR2 SASEGT. The V gene lost 2 bases and the J gene lost 2 bases, with 12 bases spanning the gap. The DNA for the CDR3 is TGTGCCAGCAGTGAAATGGGGCGGCGAAACACCGGGGAGCTGTTTTTT. It specifies CASSEMGRRNTGELFF.

This clone was seen once. The rearrangement links TRBV30 to TRBJ1-5; 8 positions agree with TRBD1. After removal of 6 bases from V and 1 base from J, the junction contained 2 bases not matched to a gene. Germline CDR1 and CDR2: GTSNPN and SVGIG (reference sequence). This CDR3 is built from 13 residues. CDR3 loop: CACGQGSNQPQHF. The CDR3 DNA follows: TGTGCCTGTGGACAGGGAAGCAATCAGCCCCAGCATTTT.

V usage is TRBV27 and J usage is TRBJ1-1, with TRBD1 matching over 12 bases. The germline gives CDR1 MNHEY, CDR2 SMNVEV (reference sequence). V shed 2 bases and J 1 base; nucleotides not matched to a gene: 8. This CDR3 contains 18 residues. The CDR3 reads CASSLIRDRGPRNTEAFF. The CDR3 DNA sequence: TGTGCCAGCAGTTTAATCCGGGACAGGGGGCCAAGGAACACTGAAGCTTTCTTT.

V usage is TRBV6-5 and J usage is TRBJ1-2, with 8 bases lining up with TRBD1. The germline CDR1 and CDR2 sequences are MNHEY and SVGAGI. J lost 3 bases, V lost 6 bases, and 6 bases had no gene match. The CDR3 consists of 14 residues. CDR3 nucleotides: TGTGCCAGCAGCACAGGGGGTTTAGACTATGGCTACACCTTC. Amino acids: CASSTGGLDYGYTF.

The rearrangement links TRBV19 to TRBJ2-7; 12 nucleotides align to TRBD1. V was clipped by 7 bases and J by 7 bases; unmatched bases: 8. Germline loops: CDR1 LNHDA, CDR2 SQIVND (reference sequence). This CDR3 spans 14 amino acids. The CDR3 is CASTVGTGGEEQYF. CDR3 nucleotide sequence: TGTGCCAGTACCGTAGGGACAGGGGGCGAAGAGCAGTACTTC.

This chain connects TRBV9 to TRBJ1-2, with 8 bases identical to TRBD1. Unmatched junction bases numbered 6, after V lost 4 bases and J lost 7 bases. The CDR3 extends over 13 amino acids. Germline values: CDR1 SGDLS, CDR2 YYNGEE. Here the CDR3 DNA reads TGTGCCAGCAGCCTTAGGACAGGGCTTGGCTACACCTTC. It codes for CASSLRTGLGYTF.

The chain carries TRBV18 and TRBJ2-7; 10 bases agree with TRBD1. V gave up 2 bases and J gave up 6 bases; unmatched junction bases: 7. Germline V gene lookup returns CDR1 KGHSH and CDR2 LQKENI. This CDR3 is 15 amino acids long. The CDR3 loop reads CASSPVGQGFREQYF. DNA for the CDR3: TGTGCCAGCTCACCAGTGGGACAGGGGTTCCGCGAGCAGTACTTC. Complete variable domain (other parts from reference TRBV18 and TRBJ2-7): NAGVMQNPRHLVRRRGQEARLRCSPMKGHSHVYWYRQLPEEGLKFMVYLQKENIIDESGMPKERFSAEFPKEGPSILRIQQVVRGDSAAYFCASSPVGQGFREQYFGPGTRLTVT.